This T cell receptor (beta chain) was retrieved from a study of T cells after posttransplantation cyclophosphamide (dated by TCRdb to 2016 to 2018). Study-level background: Using TRB sequencing, the study followed how the T cell repertoire rebuilt after myeloablative bone marrow transplantation with posttransplantation cyclophosphamide given as GVHD prophylaxis. Because TRA and TRB clonality were tightly correlated in roughly 10 samples, subsequent TCR analyses were focused on TRB only. Up to roughly 3 additional blood samples from 2 to 5.2 years after transplant were also TRB-sequenced in 3 patients, as was pretransplant blood from several patients. Blood from all 35 or so PTCy patients who had 1-year posttransplant specimens underwent TRB sequencing. Public TRB sequences were checked against a database of over 3,000 sequences associated with responses to pathogens, tumor antigens, self-antigens and alloantigens. Samples from about 32 PTCy-treated patients and approximately 15 related bone marrow donors of those patients were subjected to antigen receptor sequencing. Here is what the overall study found, with its caveats: At 1-2 months, donor-recipient similarity was low but rose over the first year, and the later blood repertoires were often dominated by donor CD8+ memory clones. Across the approximately 42 patients, TRB clonality was highly associated with recipient CMV seropositivity and CMV reactivation, and diversity with PTCy was similar to that in the CNI/methotrexate controls. The TRB repertoires of T cells infiltrating skin or GI tract showed only limited overlap with the TRB repertoires of T cells in blood.

CDR3 length: 16 amino acids, cysteine to phenylalanine. The only DNA kept is the CDR3, 48 bases in frame from the first base. V is shortened by 0 bases, J by 10 bases, and the region joining them spans 19 bases. CDR1 and CDR2 are drawn from the germline V gene (reference sequence): LNHDA, SQIVND. Genomic DNA was the input for TRB sequencing, which was run either with the immunoSEQ assay at survey resolution or with the hsTCRB kit. The source study handled its data this way. The immunoSEQ software handled the initial read processing, while the LymphoSeq R package was used for the repertoire analyses. Clonality was computed as 1 minus normalized Shannon entropy, and a Gini coefficient was also calculated for each TRB dataset. To infer phenotypes in unsorted samples, TRB sequences from sorted subsets of the recipient or donor were mapped onto unsorted samples from the same recipient. TCRdb stores this immuneACCESS table with in-frame sequences only. Part of the clones is absent; in the studies checked, under half of the shortfall reflects unresolved V genes, and no reason is known for the rest. V, J and clone size derive from that table, while D and trimming were established from the DNA sequence. This sample is represented by tens of thousands of clones, with no singletons among them. 3.5% to 5.5% of the sample comes from the top ten.

This clone came up many times. Its binding antigen is unknown. Per-nucleotide qualities are absent, and no much larger clonotype sits a single base away. Peripheral blood samples were provided by related bone marrow donors on the day of marrow donation. Peripheral blood and bone marrow mononuclear cells were isolated by Ficoll-Hypaque density centrifugation and were cryopreserved. The sample consisted of PBMCs. The rearranged segments are TRBV19 and TRBJ1-5; D gene: possibly TRBD1, on 6 matching bases. The sequence was collected from a woman aged 50 to 60 in good health and a related stem cell transplant donor. This receptor has the CDR3 CASSIELGTKPGPQHF. Read as DNA, the sequence is TGTGCCAGTAGTATAGAGCTCGGGACAAAGCCGGGACCCCAGCATTTT.